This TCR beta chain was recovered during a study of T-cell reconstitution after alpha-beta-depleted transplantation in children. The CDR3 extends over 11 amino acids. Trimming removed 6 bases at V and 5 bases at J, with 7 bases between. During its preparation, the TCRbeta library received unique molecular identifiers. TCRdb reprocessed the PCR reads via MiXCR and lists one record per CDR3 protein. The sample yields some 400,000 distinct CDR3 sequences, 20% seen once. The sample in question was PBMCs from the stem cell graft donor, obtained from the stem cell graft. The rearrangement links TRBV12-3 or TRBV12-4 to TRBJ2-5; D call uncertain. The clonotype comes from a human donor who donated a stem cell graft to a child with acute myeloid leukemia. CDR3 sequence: CASRTLETQYF. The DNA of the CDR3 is TGTGCCAGCAGGACGCTGGAGACCCAGTACTTC.